The next 25 T cell receptor beta chains were all read from a single sample in a study of post-analysis software for immune sequencing data (dated by TCRdb to 2013 to 2016). Overall study results and their limits: Four to six TRBV segments, including TRBV5-6, TRBV5-1 and TRBV20-1, were significantly more frequent in patients than controls.

Library preparation used PCR. For sequencing, an Illumina HiSeq 2500 was employed. To reduce PCR and sequencing biases, unique molecular identifiers were incorporated into the TCR beta cDNA libraries. The public reads were reprocessed in TCRdb via fastp at Q25 and MiXCR, keeping in-frame beta chains. Every CDR3 protein is listed once, alongside the most common genes and DNA of its rows. Here the sample has roughly 730,000 distinct CDR3 sequences; about 32% occur a single time. Clones ranked in the top ten supply under 0.7% of the sample. No antigen has been assigned to these receptors. Sequencing used blood. The receptor source for this set is a girl between 5 and 17 years old with multiple sclerosis.

This clonotype was picked up a small number of times. This chain uses TRBV5-1 with TRBJ2-5; weak D call: TRBD2 (5 bases). This CDR3 comprises 13 residues. Germline values: CDR1 SGHRS, CDR2 YFSETQ. Trimming took 4 bases from V and 11 from J, leaving 18 bases between them. CDR3 in amino acids: CASSTTEAGEQYF. The CDR3 nucleotides read TGCGCCAGCAGCACAACAGAAGCCGGGGAGCAGTACTTC. The complete variable domain, with remaining parts taken from reference TRBV5-1 and TRBJ2-5, reads KAGVTQTPRYLIKTRGQQVTLSCSPISGHRSVSWYQQTPGQGLQFLFEYFSETQRNKGNFPGRFSGRQFSNSRSEMNVSTLELGDSALYLCASSTTEAGEQYFGPGTRLLVL.

Only a few counts were recorded for this clonotype. This rearrangement joins TRBV5-1 to TRBJ2-6, with D possibly TRBD2 on 6 matching bases. The V end was cut by 5 bases, the J end by 3 bases, with 15 bases between. The CDR3 has 16 amino acids. The germline V gene encodes CDR1 SGHRS and CDR2 YFSETQ. Here the CDR3 reads CASRQVRGSGANVLTF. The CDR3 DNA is TGCGCCAGCAGACAGGTCCGGGGGAGTGGGGCCAACGTCCTGACTTTC.

This clonotype showed up many times. The chain recombines TRBV11-3 with TRBJ2-1, with 9 bases fitting TRBD1. Trimming took 5 bases from V and 3 from J; bases not matched to a gene: 2. Germline loops: CDR1 SGHNT, CDR2 YENEEA. The CDR3 is 14 amino acids. In DNA form, the CDR3 reads TGTGCCAGCAGCCAGGGACAGGGCTACAATGAGCAGTTCTTC. Protein: CASSQGQGYNEQFF.

This clonotype was counted only a few times. The J gene is TRBJ2-1, the V gene TRBV7-9, with 7 bases aligning to TRBD1. Germline CDR1 reads SEHNR; CDR2 reads FQNEAQ (reference sequence). CDR3 length: 15 amino acids. The V gene end was trimmed by 4 bases and the J gene end by 5 bases; junction bases not matched to a gene: 8. CDR3 residues: CASSSQDRVHNEQFF. The CDR3 DNA is TGTGCCAGCAGCTCTCAAGACAGGGTCCACAATGAGCAGTTCTTC.

The genes are TRBV15 and TRBJ1-6, with a tentative D call TRBD1 (6 bases). In germline, CDR1 is LNHNV, CDR2 YYDKDF (reference sequence). The V end lost 1 base, the J end lost 9 bases, and 10 bases lay between the germline ends. This CDR3 contains 14 residues. CDR3 DNA: TGTGCCACCAGCAGAGTACAGGGTCGTTCACCCCTCCACTTT. Its translation is CATSRVQGRSPLHF. Together with reference TRBV15 and TRBJ1-6, the CDR3 gives the full variable domain: DAMVIQNPRYQVTQFGKPVTLSCSQTLNHNVMYWYQQKSSQAPKLLFHYYDKDFNNEADTPDNFQSRRPNTSFCFLDIRSPGLGDTAMYLCATSRVQGRSPLHFGNGTRLTVT.

For this clonotype: Its ends do not fully match the called genes, so a read error is possible. For the CDR3, the DNA is TGTGCCAACAGCTTGGTCCCGACTAGCGGCTACTACGAGCAGTACTTC. Protein: CANSLVPTSGYYEQYF. The chain uses TRBV5-5 and TRBJ2-7; 9 positions match TRBD2. Per the germline V gene, CDR1 is SGHKS and CDR2 is YYEKEE (reference sequence). The CDR3 extends over 16 amino acids.

With respect to this clonotype: This may come from a read error, since a much larger clone is one base off. The chain has TRBV6-6 and TRBJ2-5; 9 bases agree with TRBD1. The J call may not be correct, given that the DNA end is closer to TRBJ2-7. This CDR3 contains 15 residues. Germline lookup yields CDR1 MNHNY and CDR2 SVGAGI (reference sequence). The DNA of the CDR3 is TGTGCCGGCAGTTACTCGATCGGACAGGGGTACGAGCAGTACTTC. This gives the protein CAGSYSIGQGYEQYF.

A note on this clonotype: The junction does not match germline at one end; this may be a read error. DNA of the CDR3: TGCAGTGCTAGCATCCTGACTAGCGCAGAAGATGCGCAGTATTTT. Translating gives CSASILTSAEDAQYF. The chain recombines TRBV20-1 with TRBJ2-3, with TRBD2 matching over 8 bases. The CDR3 extends over 15 amino acids. Germline V gene data show CDR1 as DFQATT and CDR2 as SNEGSKA (reference sequence).

The chain has TRBV5-1 and TRBJ2-5; D is unclear. Per germline, CDR1 SGHRS and CDR2 YFSETQ. V was cut by 1 base and J by 0 bases, with 7 bases left in between. The CDR3 loop spans 14 amino acids. In DNA form, the CDR3 reads TGCGCCAGCAGCTTGTGGGCGAACCAAGAGACCCAGTACTTC. As protein: CASSLWANQETQYF.

CDR3 sequence reads: CASNNYRHNEQFF. As DNA, the CDR3 is TGTGCCAGCAACAACTATCGACACAATGAGCAGTTCTTC. This chain connects TRBV25-1 to TRBJ2-1; D is uncertain. Germline CDR1 and CDR2: MGHDK and SYGVNS. V was clipped by 7 bases and J by 5 bases, with 12 bases between them. The CDR3 consists of 13 residues.

J is TRBJ1-2 and V is TRBV20-1, with D possibly TRBD1 on 5 matching bases. This CDR3 contains 14 residues. The germline V gene encodes CDR1 DFQATT and CDR2 SNEGSKA (reference sequence). V shed 8 bases and J shed 2 bases, with 18 bases lying between them. In nucleotides, the CDR3 is TGCAGTATGAACCGGGCCGGGGGGAACTATGGCTACACCTTC. The encoded protein is CSMNRAGGNYGYTF.

The chain recombines TRBV11-2 with TRBJ2-3, with 10 bases matching TRBD2. The CDR3 is made up of 18 amino acids. V shed 5 bases, J shed 1 base, and the junction held 12 bases outside the gene matches. The germline V gene has CDR1 SGHAT and CDR2 FQNNGV. CDR3 coding DNA: TGTGCCAGCAGCCAACGGCGGTTAGCGGGAGGCGGCACAGATACGCAGTATTTT. Encoded protein: CASSQRRLAGGGTDTQYF.

The chain links TRBV20-1 to TRBJ1-1, with a tentative D call TRBD1 (5 bases). The CDR3 length is 11 residues. V was pared by 3 bases and J by 11 bases, with 13 bases between. Germline assignment: CDR1 DFQATT and CDR2 SNEGSKA (reference sequence). For the CDR3, the DNA is TGCAGTGCTAGTCACAGGAACACGGCTTTCTTT. Translation gives CSASHRNTAFF.

CDR3 sequence reads: CATLTPAIPEQFF. The CDR3, as DNA: TGTGCCACCCTAACGCCGGCGATACCCGAGCAGTTCTTC. The V and J genes are TRBV28 and TRBJ2-1; no reliable D call. V was clipped by 10 bases and J by 10 bases, with 20 bases between them. This CDR3 spans 13 amino acids. The germline CDR1 and CDR2 sequences are MDHEN and SYDVKM.

V gene TRBV7-2 combines with J gene TRBJ2-1; possibly TRBD1 for D (5 bases). Per germline, CDR1 SGHTA and CDR2 FQGNSA. The CDR3 extends over 13 amino acids. The V and J ends lost 4 bases and 10 bases respectively, with 14 bases between them. CDR3 region: CASSSPDSYEQFF. CDR3 bases: TGTGCCAGCAGCTCCCCTGACAGCTACGAGCAGTTCTTC.

This clonotype has a handful of counts. The chain links TRBV20-1 to TRBJ2-1; TRBD2 matches at 11 bases. The trim removed 5 bases at V and 8 bases at J, leaving 8 bases unmatched. The germline V gene has CDR1 DFQATT and CDR2 SNEGSKA (reference sequence). CDR3 length: 14 residues. This chain's CDR3 is CSAPLAGGTYEQFF. The CDR3 DNA sequence: TGCAGTGCTCCTCTAGCGGGAGGTACATATGAGCAGTTCTTC.

The chain joins TRBV20-1 to TRBJ2-1; no reliable D call. Germline V gene data show CDR1 as DFQATT and CDR2 as SNEGSKA (reference sequence). Trimming left V 4 bases short and J 6 bases short, with 4 bases between. The CDR3 is made up of 10 amino acids. The CDR3 nucleotides are TGCAGTGCTACTAGCAATGAGCAGTTCTTC. Its translation is CSATSNEQFF.

The J gene is TRBJ1-4, the V gene TRBV20-1; D is ambiguous. V lost 0 bases and J lost 7, with 12 bases in between. This CDR3 has 14 amino acids. CDR1 is DFQATT, CDR2 SNEGSKA, per germline (reference sequence). For the CDR3, the DNA is TGCAGTGCTAGAGACAGGCTGTCAATTGAAAAACTGTTTTTT. Translation: CSARDRLSIEKLFF.

This clonotype was counted between two and nine times. The chain joins TRBV9 to TRBJ2-5; perhaps TRBD1 as D (6 bases). The CDR3 runs to 14 residues. Germline-derived CDR1 and CDR2 are SGDLS and YYNGEE. Trimming took off 5 bases at V and 2 bases at J, with 13 bases between the two ends. The CDR3 DNA sequence: TGTGCCAGCAGTCCAGGGGTGAGGCAAGAGACCCAGTACTTC. Residues: CASSPGVRQETQYF.

This clonotype turned up a few times. The chain links TRBV15 to TRBJ2-1, with D perhaps TRBD1 (6 bases). Germline CDR1 LNHNV, CDR2 YYDKDF (reference sequence). This CDR3 spans 12 amino acids. V lost 5 bases, J lost 5 bases, and 7 bases lay in between. The CDR3 sequence is CATSRDNNEQFF. The CDR3 DNA sequence: TGTGCCACCAGCCGGGACAACAATGAGCAGTTCTTC.

This clonotype was observed a few times. This rearrangement joins TRBV7-8 to TRBJ2-7; D is ambiguous. Germline V gene lookup returns CDR1 SGHVS and CDR2 FQNEAQ. CDR3 size: 14 residues. Trimming removed 1 base from V and 2 bases from J, with 9 bases in between. CDR3 sequence reads: CASSLEGLPYEQYF. The CDR3 DNA is TGTGCCAGCAGCTTAGAGGGTCTTCCCTACGAGCAGTACTTC.

V usage is TRBV10-3 and J usage is TRBJ2-2, with a tentative D call TRBD1 (5 bases). The V and J ends lost 3 bases and 2 bases respectively, with 13 bases between them. Germline V gene lookup returns CDR1 ENHRY and CDR2 SYGVKD. This CDR3 has 16 residues. The CDR3 region is CAISDAAGINTGELFF. CDR3 nucleotide sequence: TGTGCCATCAGTGATGCGGCAGGGATAAACACCGGGGAGCTGTTTTTT.

The chain joins TRBV7-9 to TRBJ2-7, with TRBD2 identical over 7 bases. The CDR3 consists of 16 residues. Germline V gene lookup returns CDR1 SEHNR and CDR2 FQNEAQ (reference sequence). V dropped 5 bases and J dropped 2; count of bases not matched to a gene: 12. CDR3: CASSAPESGTPYEQYF. The DNA for the CDR3 is TGTGCCAGCAGCGCCCCCGAGAGCGGGACCCCCTACGAGCAGTACTTC. The whole variable domain, remainder taken from reference TRBV7-9 and TRBJ2-7, is DTGVSQNPRHKITKRGQNVTFRCDPISEHNRLYWYRQTLGQGPEFLTYFQNEAQLEKSRLLSDRFSAERPKGSFSTLEIQRTEQGDSAMYLCASSAPESGTPYEQYFGPGTRLTVT.

Here the CDR3 DNA reads TGTGCCAGCAGTTACGTCGACACAGATACGCAGTATTTT. Protein product: CASSYVDTDTQYF. The V gene is TRBV6-2 or TRBV6-3, the J gene TRBJ2-3; no clear D. The V end was cut by 2 bases, the J end by 2 bases, with 5 bases between. This CDR3 comprises 13 residues. CDR1 is MNHEY and CDR2 is SVGEGT in the germline V gene.

V is TRBV6-1 and J is TRBJ1-4; D uncertain. Germline values: CDR1 MNHNS, CDR2 SASEGT. The CDR3 is 14 residues long. V gave up 4 bases and J gave up 8 bases, with 14 bases separating them. The CDR3 reads CASSALPLGEKLFF. In DNA form, the CDR3 reads TGTGCCAGCAGTGCACTCCCCCTGGGGGAAAAACTGTTTTTT.